The 31 T cell receptor beta chains below all came from one sample that was sequenced in a study of molecular identifiers for immune sequencing clone quantification. TCRdb fed the PCR reads into MiXCR, producing one record per CDR3 protein. Of a few hundred thousand distinct CDR3 sequences listed, approximately 25% are singletons. What was sequenced was naive CD8+ T cells from blood, with Jurkat cell RNA spiked in. Subset defined: FACS-sorted CD8+CD4-CCR7+CD45RA+ naive T cells. The receptors here all came from a human donor in good health. Some libraries in this study had Jurkat cell RNA spiked in.

V usage is TRBV9 and J usage is TRBJ1-3, with TRBD1 as a possible D gene (5 bases). The V end was cut by 7 bases, the J end by 0 bases, with 17 bases between. The CDR3 has 16 residues. CDR1 SGDLS and CDR2 YYNGEE come from the germline V gene. Here the CDR3 DNA reads TGTGCCAGCGATGACGGGGCGGGGTTCTCTGGAAACACCATATATTTT. Translated: CASDDGAGFSGNTIYF.

The sample holds a few counts of this clonotype. V and J are TRBV28 and TRBJ2-1; maybe TRBD2 (6 bases). CDR1 is MDHEN, CDR2 SYDVKM, per germline. The V end was cut by 5 bases, the J end by 10 bases, with 15 bases between. The CDR3 consists of 13 residues. The CDR3 sequence is CASSHGAGIEQFF. The CDR3, as DNA: TGTGCCAGCAGTCACGGGGCGGGGATAGAGCAGTTCTTC.

There are a few counts of this clonotype. With a much larger clone just one base away, this may be a read error. The J gene is TRBJ1-1, the V gene TRBV6-1; the D is unclear. Looked up from germline, CDR1 is MNHNS and CDR2 is SASEGT. V lost 0 bases and J lost 1, with 9 bases in between. This CDR3 has 15 amino acids. CDR3 in amino acids: CASSEAWRGNTEAFF. The CDR3 nucleotides read TGTGCCAGCAGTGAAGCTTGGCGGGGGAACACTGAAGCTTTCTTT.

This clonotype was seen a handful of times. This chain connects TRBV29-1 to TRBJ1-2, with 7 bases lining up with TRBD1. The CDR3 runs 15 residues. Per germline, CDR1 SQVTM and CDR2 ANQGSEA. V was pared by 2 bases and J by 3 bases, with 9 bases of the junction left unmatched. The CDR3 loop is CSVEPQGGEYYGYTF. CDR3 nucleotide sequence: TGCAGCGTTGAACCCCAGGGGGGGGAGTACTATGGCTACACCTTC.

The rearrangement links TRBV20-1 to TRBJ2-7, with 7 bases lining up with TRBD2. The CDR3 has 14 residues. CDR1 is DFQATT, CDR2 SNEGSKA, per germline (reference sequence). V lost 7 bases to trimming and J lost 3 bases; unmatched junction nucleotides: 12. The CDR3 loop is CSVPAGVGGYEQYF. The CDR3 nucleotides are TGCAGTGTGCCCGCGGGAGTAGGTGGCTACGAGCAGTACTTC.

The chain carries TRBV9 and TRBJ1-5, with D uncertain. Germline CDR1 and CDR2: SGDLS and YYNGEE. The CDR3 loop spans 11 amino acids. The V end lost 8 bases, the J end lost 11 bases, and 14 bases lay between the germline ends. This chain's CDR3 is CASHLARAQHF. The CDR3 bases are TGTGCCAGTCATTTGGCACGGGCCCAGCATTTT.

A remark on this clonotype: Given a much more abundant clone one base away, this may be a read error. This chain connects TRBV12-3 or TRBV12-4 to TRBJ2-7; 10 bases match TRBD1. CDR3 size: 12 residues. In DNA, the CDR3 is TGTGCCAGCAGTCTCGGACAGGGGGAGCAGTGCTTC. This sequence encodes CASSLGQGEQCF.

Concerning this clonotype itself: Its ends do not fully match the called genes, so a read error is possible. This chain connects TRBV10-2 to TRBJ2-7; D tentatively fits TRBD1 or TRBD2 (5 bases each). Germline V gene sequence: CDR1 WSHSY, CDR2 SAAADI. The CDR3 contains 14 residues. Here the CDR3 DNA reads TGCGTCAGCAGTTGGGACGCCGCCTCCTACGAGCAGTACTTC. Its translation is CVSSWDAASYEQYF.

Only a few counts were recorded for this clonotype. This chain uses TRBV2 with TRBJ1-1; D is perhaps TRBD1 (6 bases). CDR3 length: 14 amino acids. In germline, CDR1 is SNHLY, CDR2 FYNNEI. Trimming removed 1 base at V and 4 bases at J, with 10 bases between. The CDR3 spells CASSEGSGATEAFF. The DNA of the CDR3 is TGTGCCAGCAGTGAAGGGTCAGGGGCCACTGAAGCTTTCTTT.

A note on this clonotype: This could be a read error, since a much larger clone is one nucleotide away. This sequence joins TRBV18 and TRBJ1-5; possibly TRBD1 for D (5 bases). CDR3 length: 16 residues. Germline V lookup: CDR1 KGHSH, CDR2 LQKENI. CDR3 loop: CASSPGAPPGNQPHHF. The DNA of the CDR3 is TGTGCCAGCTCACCAGGGGCCCCTCCTGGCAATCAGCCCCACCATTTT.

This clonotype has just a few counts. This rearrangement joins TRBV27 to TRBJ2-7; weak D call: TRBD2 (6 bases). There are 14 residues in the CDR3. Germline V gene lookup returns CDR1 MNHEY and CDR2 SMNVEV (reference sequence). With 5 bases removed from V and 3 bases from J, the gap between germline ends came to 14 bases. The CDR3 DNA reads TGTGCCAGCAGTCAGCGGGTTGGGGGCTACGAGCAGTACTTC. It encodes CASSQRVGGYEQYF.

This chain uses TRBV30 with TRBJ2-7; 7 bases are a match to TRBD2. The CDR3 is 14 residues long. The germline V gene encodes CDR1 GTSNPN and CDR2 SVGIG (reference sequence). V lost 2 bases and J lost 3; bases outside the gene matches: 7. For the CDR3, the DNA is TGTGCCTGGAGTACAGTGGGGGGGGTCTACGAGCAGTACTTC. As protein: CAWSTVGGVYEQYF.

The chain employs TRBV4-3 and TRBJ2-7; unclear D gene. Germline V CDR1 and CDR2: LGHNA, YSLEER. The length of the CDR3 is 15 residues. The V end lost 1 base, the J end lost 3 bases, and 13 bases lay between the germline ends. CDR3 amino acids: CASSQVAAPSYEQYF. The CDR3 bases are TGCGCCAGCAGCCAAGTGGCTGCTCCCAGCTACGAGCAGTACTTC.

This clonotype was counted only a few times. This chain uses TRBV11-2 with TRBJ1-1, with D possibly TRBD1 on 5 matching bases. Trimming removed 3 bases at V and 3 bases at J, with 14 bases between. This CDR3 spans 15 amino acids. The germline gives CDR1 SGHAT, CDR2 FQNNGV. CDR3 DNA sequence: TGTGCCAGCAGCTTTGTGGGGCCGCCGGACACTGAAGCTTTCTTT. This translates into CASSFVGPPDTEAFF.

Worth noting for this clonotype: One end of the junction is discordant with germline, which a read error may explain. The rearrangement links TRBV7-9 to TRBJ1-5; perhaps TRBD1 as D (5 bases). The CDR3 covers 16 residues. Germline CDR1 is SEHNR and CDR2 is FQNEAQ (reference sequence). CDR3 coding DNA: TGTGCCAGCAGCCCGGGGGGGGAGGGCCCCAATCAGCCCCGGCATTTT. Encoded protein: CASSPGGEGPNQPRHF.

The chain is built from TRBV19 and TRBJ1-5, with TRBD1 as a possible D gene (5 bases). This CDR3 has 17 residues. Germline CDR1 is LNHDA and CDR2 is SQIVND (reference sequence). The V end lost 0 bases, the J end lost 5 bases, and 17 bases lay between the germline ends. This CDR3 reads CASSIDVAGTSYQPQHF. The DNA of the CDR3 is TGTGCCAGTAGTATAGATGTGGCCGGGACGTCCTATCAGCCCCAGCATTTT. The full variable domain, completed using reference TRBV19 and TRBJ1-5, is DGGITQSPKYLFRKEGQNVTLSCEQNLNHDAMYWYRQDPGQGLRLIYYSQIVNDFQKGDIAEGYSVSREKKESFPLTVTSAQKNPTAFYLCASSIDVAGTSYQPQHFGDGTRLSIL.

The chain uses TRBV2 and TRBJ2-5; D ambiguous. V lost 8 bases and J 2 bases, leaving 9 bases between the germline ends. Germline V gene data show CDR1 as SNHLY and CDR2 as FYNNEI. The CDR3 totals 12 residues. CDR3 protein: CASSDWQETQYF. The CDR3 DNA is TGTGCCAGCTCTGACTGGCAAGAGACCCAGTACTTC.

This clonotype was found a few times. This chain connects TRBV7-9 to TRBJ2-1; the D is unclear. The CDR3 sequence is 13 residues long. V shed 8 bases and J shed 4 bases, with 12 bases lying between them. The germline V gene encodes CDR1 SEHNR and CDR2 FQNEAQ (reference sequence). CDR3 in amino acids: CASVPPGYNEQFF. The CDR3 DNA follows: TGTGCCAGCGTGCCTCCCGGTTACAATGAGCAGTTCTTC.

The V gene is TRBV6-6, the J gene TRBJ2-7; 7 nucleotides agree with TRBD2. The germline CDR1 and CDR2 sequences are MNHNY and SVGAGI (reference sequence). CDR3 length: 17 amino acids. After removal of 4 bases from V and 2 bases from J, the junction contained 14 bases not matched to a gene. The CDR3 here is CASSSISLGGSPYEQYF. The DNA of the CDR3 is TGTGCCAGCAGTTCCATTTCTTTAGGCGGGAGCCCCTACGAGCAGTACTTC.

This chain links TRBV4-3 with TRBJ1-1; no clear D gene. The V end lost 0 bases, the J end lost 2 bases, and 13 bases lay between the germline ends. The CDR3 is 16 amino acids. CDR1 is LGHNA and CDR2 is YSLEER in the germline V gene. The DNA of the CDR3 is TGCGCCAGCAGCCAAGATGTCGGGAACAGAAACACTGAAGCTTTCTTT. Translated: CASSQDVGNRNTEAFF.

The chain recombines TRBV12-3 or TRBV12-4 with TRBJ2-2; a weak D match, TRBD1 (6 bases). V dropped 8 bases and J dropped 2 bases, with 36 bases sitting between them. This CDR3 spans 22 amino acids. The CDR3 nucleotides read TGTGCCAGCGCCTCCTCAGGGGTCACAATCGGCCCAGGCTTCGTTAACACCGGGGAGCTGTTTTTT. Translated, it gives CASASSGVTIGPGFVNTGELFF.

This clonotype was counted a few times. J is TRBJ2-1 and V is TRBV12-3 or TRBV12-4, with a weak D call TRBD1 (6 bases). CDR3 length: 14 amino acids. V dropped 1 base and J dropped 4 bases, with 8 bases sitting between them. In nucleotides, the CDR3 is TGTGCCAGCAGTTTAGACGACAGGTACAATGAGCAGTTCTTC. Translation gives CASSLDDRYNEQFF.

V gene TRBV7-9 combines with J gene TRBJ1-4; 9 bases align to TRBD1. The CDR3 has 17 amino acids. CDR1 and CDR2 from the germline V gene are SEHNR and FQNEAQ (reference sequence). J lost 0 bases, V lost 4 bases, and 6 bases had no gene match. CDR3 residues: CASSSWDREATNEKLFF. In DNA form, the CDR3 reads TGTGCCAGCAGCTCCTGGGACAGGGAAGCAACTAATGAAAAACTGTTTTTT.

The table lists this clonotype with a count of one. The chain carries TRBV27 and TRBJ2-1; 10 bases are a match to TRBD2. The junction had 6 bases not matched to a gene; V was cut back by 0 bases and J by 7 bases. Germline CDR1 and CDR2: MNHEY and SMNVEV (reference sequence). The CDR3 covers 16 residues. CDR3 region: CASSLSPSGSVNEQFF. The CDR3 region has the DNA TGTGCCAGCAGTTTATCTCCTAGCGGGAGTGTGAATGAGCAGTTCTTC.

The chain joins TRBV24-1 to TRBJ2-7; no clear D. Germline V gene data show CDR1 as KGHDR and CDR2 as SFDVKD. With 0 bases removed from V and 6 bases from J, the gap between germline ends came to 14 bases. This CDR3 has 15 amino acids. The CDR3 coding sequence is TGTGCCACCAGTGATTTGGGCTGGTCCCCCTCCGAGCAGTACTTC. Protein sequence: CATSDLGWSPSEQYF.

This clonotype was picked up many times. The chain employs TRBV7-2 and TRBJ2-3; 9 positions agree with TRBD2. J gave up 0 bases and V 2 bases, and 6 bases lay outside the gene matches. This CDR3 is 17 amino acids long. Germline V CDR1 and CDR2: SGHTA, FQGNSA. CDR3 DNA: TGTGCCAGCAGCTTATCGCTAGCGGGGTCTAGCACAGATACGCAGTATTTT. Translation gives CASSLSLAGSSTDTQYF. The full variable domain, its missing parts supplied by reference TRBV7-2 and TRBJ2-3, is GAGVSQSPSNKVTEKGKDVELRCDPISGHTALYWYRQSLGQGLEFLIYFQGNSAPDKSGLPSDRFSAERTGGSVSTLTIQRTQQEDSAVYLCASSLSLAGSSTDTQYFGPGTRLTVL.

The V gene is TRBV29-1, the J gene TRBJ2-7; maybe TRBD2 (6 bases). Germline V gene data show CDR1 as SQVTM and CDR2 as ANQGSEA. The V gene lost 5 bases and the J gene lost 5 bases, with 13 bases spanning the gap. This CDR3 comprises 12 residues. The CDR3 here is CSVNRERDEQYF. CDR3 bases: TGCAGCGTTAACAGAGAGCGGGACGAGCAGTACTTC.

The chain is built from TRBV10-3 and TRBJ2-3; TRBD2 matches 16 bases. V dropped 2 bases and J dropped 4; count of bases not matched to a gene: 9. The CDR3 consists of 19 residues. CDR1 is ENHRY, CDR2 SYGVKD, per germline. CDR3 DNA: TGTGCCATCAGTGAGCCAGGGTATGGGACTAGCGGGAGGGCAGATACGCAGTATTTT. Encoded protein: CAISEPGYGTSGRADTQYF.

On this clonotype itself: Given a much more abundant clone one base away, this may be a read error. The V gene is TRBV20-1, the J gene TRBJ2-5; TRBD2 agrees at 13 bases. Looked up from germline, CDR1 is DFQATT and CDR2 is SNEGSKA (reference sequence). CDR3 size: 16 residues. In nucleotides, the CDR3 is TGCAGTGCTAGAGATTCCGGACTAGCGGGGGTAGAGACCCAGCACTTC. This gives the protein CSARDSGLAGVETQHF.

Turning to this clonotype: A junction boundary mismatches the germline segment, possibly from a read error. The chain employs TRBV12-3 or TRBV12-4 and TRBJ1-4; D is undetermined. The length of the CDR3 is 15 residues. The CDR3, as DNA: TGTGCCAGCAGTTTAGATTCCAATACTAATGAAAAACTGCTTTTT. Translated, it gives CASSLDSNTNEKLLF.

This clonotype was counted between two and nine times. V gene TRBV29-1 combines with J gene TRBJ2-3, with TRBD1 as a possible D gene (6 bases). V was trimmed by 2 bases and J by 3 bases, leaving 18 bases between them. This CDR3 has 16 residues. The germline CDR1 and CDR2 sequences are SQVTM and ANQGSEA. The DNA for the CDR3 is TGCAGCGTTGAACCCCCCCAGGGGTATTGGACAGATACGCAGTATTTT. This translates into CSVEPPQGYWTDTQYF.